This record covers a single T cell receptor (beta chain). The length of the CDR3 is 14 residues. Germline V gene lookup returns CDR1 SGHRS and CDR2 YFSETQ. V was trimmed by 0 bases and J by 4 bases, leaving 10 bases between them. In the original processing: From reference gene primer amplification, estimates of nucleated cell counts were derived. Data came from immunoSEQ multiplex PCR; TCRdb stores just in-frame clones and leaves some out. V, J and clone size were drawn from that table, and D and trimming were deduced from the DNA. Among a few hundred thousand clones listed, around 91% were seen once. The source of the sample is a study of blood T cell repertoires in COVID-19.

This chain links TRBV5-1 with TRBJ2-5; D is perhaps TRBD2 (7 bases). Sequenced material: peripheral blood. This TCR derives from a woman aged 40-49 years with COVID-19, enrolled during active disease. CDR3 region: CASSLGGGPETQYF. CDR3 nucleotides: TGCGCCAGCAGCTTGGGGGGGGGCCCAGAGACCCAGTACTTC.